This section outlines one T cell receptor beta chain sequence together with its context. Antigen unknown. This specimen includes other DNA sequences encoding the same CDR3. These data are taken from a study of cytomegalovirus exposure and HLA in healthy donors. The germline V gene encodes CDR1 MNHEY and CDR2 SVGAGI. The ends lost 3 bases at V and 6 bases at J; junction bases unmatched: 7. This CDR3 region has 15 residues. The PCR employed 60 Vbeta primers together with 13 Jbeta primers. Sequencing was performed with immunoSEQ multiplex PCR; in TCRdb, only in-frame clones are kept and a portion is missing. The sample data list 150,000 to 200,000 clones. Overall study findings and caveats: As was reported, the classifier diagnosed cytomegalovirus status with high specificity and sensitivity. When analyzed later, the rates of TCR association showed variation by HLA locus, with DRB1 the most and HLA-C the fewest. Most TCR sequences showed up rarely, but some public TCRs showed up in many donors.

The chain carries TRBV6-5 and TRBJ2-7, with 11 positions matching TRBD1. The source is a man aged 25 to 40 in good health and CMV-seronegative. The material sequenced was PBMCs. DNA for the CDR3: TGTGCCAGCAGTTATGGACAGGGGGCCTTTCGCGAGCAGTACTTC. It is translated as CASSYGQGAFREQYF.